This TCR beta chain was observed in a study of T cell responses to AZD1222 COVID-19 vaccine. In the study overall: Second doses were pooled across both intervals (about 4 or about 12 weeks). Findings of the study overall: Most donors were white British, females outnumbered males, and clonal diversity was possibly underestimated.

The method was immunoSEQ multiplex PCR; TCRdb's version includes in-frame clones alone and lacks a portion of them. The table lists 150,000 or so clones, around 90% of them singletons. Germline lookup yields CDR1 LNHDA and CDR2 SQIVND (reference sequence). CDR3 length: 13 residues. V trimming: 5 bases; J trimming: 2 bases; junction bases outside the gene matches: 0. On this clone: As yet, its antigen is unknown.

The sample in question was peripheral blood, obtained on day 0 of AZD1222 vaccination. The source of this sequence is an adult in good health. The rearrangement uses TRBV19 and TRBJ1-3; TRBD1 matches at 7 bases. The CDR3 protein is CASSGTAGNTIYF. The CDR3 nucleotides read TGTGCCAGTAGTGGGACAGCTGGAAACACCATATATTTT.